The rows below give T cell receptor beta chains drawn from one sample of a study of cytomegalovirus exposure and HLA in healthy donors. Repertoires were generated with immunoSEQ multiplex PCR, while TCRdb's copy carries only in-frame clones and drops some. The sample lists tens of thousands of clones, roughly 93% seen once, with approximately 4% in the top ten. The sample taken for sequencing was PBMCs. The receptor source for this set is a woman in her thirties in good health and CMV-seronegative. The CDR3 runs from the conserved cysteine through the conserved F or W. D genes are given only for firm matches. Clone size, where shown, is once, few, many, or a class for clones that have expanded.

J gene: TRBJ2-3; clone size: .; V gene: TRBV7-3; D gene: .; CDR3 DNA: TGTGCCAGCAGCTTAAGGGGCGGGGCTAGCACAGATACGCAGTATTTT; CDR3 protein: CASSLRGGASTDTQYF
J gene: TRBJ1-5; clone size: .; V gene: TRBV21-1; D gene: .; CDR3 DNA: TGTGCCAGCAGCAACACCGGACAGAACCGTTATAGCAATCAGCCCCAGCATTTT; CDR3 protein: CASSNTGQNRYSNQPQHF
J gene: TRBJ2-5; clone size: .; V gene: TRBV27; D gene: .; CDR3 DNA: TGTGCCAGCAGTTTATGGATTAGACACCGGAGGTGGGAGACCCAGTACTTC; CDR3 protein: CASSLWIRHRRWETQYF
J gene: TRBJ1-2; clone size: .; V gene: TRBV19; D gene: .; CDR3 DNA: TGTGCCAGTAGTTACGGACAGTACTATGGCTACACCTTC; CDR3 protein: CASSYGQYYGYTF
J gene: TRBJ1-1; clone size: .; V gene: TRBV28; D gene: .; CDR3 DNA: TGTGCCAGCAGCCGAAGTGGGGCGCGGGGCGTCAAAGCTTTCTTT; CDR3 protein: CASSRSGARGVKAFF
J gene: TRBJ2-7; clone size: .; V gene: TRBV6-1; D gene: TRBD1; CDR3 DNA: TGTGCCAGCAGTTTAGGGACAGGGGAGGTCTACGAGCAGTACTTC; CDR3 protein: CASSLGTGEVYEQYF
J gene: TRBJ1-3; clone size: .; V gene: TRBV19; D gene: .; CDR3 DNA: TGTGCCAGTAGCCCGTGGGGGCAGGAAGGAAACACCATATATTTT; CDR3 protein: CASSPWGQEGNTIYF
J gene: TRBJ2-6; clone size: .; V gene: TRBV6-4; D gene: TRBD2; CDR3 DNA: TGTGCCAGCAGTTGGACTAGCGGGAGTGCTGGGGCCAACGTCCTGACTTTC; CDR3 protein: CASSWTSGSAGANVLTF
J gene: TRBJ2-1; clone size: .; V gene: TRBV20-1; D gene: .; CDR3 DNA: TGCAGTGCTTATAGTGCCCGGTTGCAGTTCTTC; CDR3 protein: CSAYSARLQFF
J gene: TRBJ1-2; clone size: .; V gene: TRBV5-1; D gene: TRBD1; CDR3 DNA: TGCGCCAGCAGCCCTGGGGACAGCGCCCGTGGCTACACCTTC; CDR3 protein: CASSPGDSARGYTF
J gene: TRBJ1-1; clone size: .; V gene: TRBV10-3; D gene: .; CDR3 DNA: TGTGCCATCAGTGCTGGGACTAGTGAAGCTTTCTTT; CDR3 protein: CAISAGTSEAFF
J gene: TRBJ1-2; clone size: once; V gene: TRBV6-6; D gene: TRBD1; CDR3 DNA: TGTGCCAGCGGAAACCTAGGGGGCTTCAAGGATGGCTACACCTTC; CDR3 protein: CASGNLGGFKDGYTF
J gene: TRBJ2-7; clone size: .; V gene: TRBV7-3; D gene: TRBD2; CDR3 DNA: TGTGCCAGCAGCTCCTCCCCGGGACTAGCTTACTACGAGCAGTACTTC; CDR3 protein: CASSSSPGLAYYEQYF
J gene: TRBJ1-5; clone size: .; V gene: TRBV5-1; D gene: .; CDR3 DNA: TGCGCCAGCAGCTTCGACAGTCATCAGCCCCAGCATTTT; CDR3 protein: CASSFDSHQPQHF
J gene: TRBJ2-4; clone size: .; V gene: TRBV5-1; D gene: .; CDR3 DNA: TGCGCCAGCAGCCCTCTGGGAGAGTCCAAAAACATTCAGTACTTC; CDR3 protein: CASSPLGESKNIQYF
J gene: TRBJ2-1; clone size: .; V gene: TRBV5-1; D gene: TRBD2; CDR3 DNA: TGCGCCAGCACCCCAGAGCGGGGGGGCGGGTACAATGAGCAGTTCTTC; CDR3 protein: CASTPERGGGYNEQFF
J gene: TRBJ2-7; clone size: .; V gene: TRBV30; D gene: .; CDR3 DNA: TGTGCCTGGAGTGTATACAGCTACGAGCAGTACTTC; CDR3 protein: CAWSVYSYEQYF
J gene: TRBJ2-7; clone size: .; V gene: TRBV7-2; D gene: TRBD2; CDR3 DNA: TGTGCCAGCAGCCCCCTGACTAGCGGGCGTTCCTACGAGCAGTACTTC; CDR3 protein: CASSPLTSGRSYEQYF
J gene: TRBJ2-3; clone size: .; V gene: TRBV6-5; D gene: TRBD2; CDR3 DNA: TGTGCCAGCAAGGGCGGGGGGGCCACAGATACGCAGTATTTT; CDR3 protein: CASKGGGATDTQYF
J gene: TRBJ2-1; clone size: .; V gene: TRBV30; D gene: TRBD2; CDR3 DNA: TGTGCCTGGAGTGTACGCCTAGCGGGAGCCAATGAGCAGTTCTTC; CDR3 protein: CAWSVRLAGANEQFF
J gene: TRBJ2-3; clone size: .; V gene: TRBV7-3; D gene: TRBD2; CDR3 DNA: TGTGCCAGCAGCTTAAGTTCTAGCGGGAGTACGAATACGCAGTATTTT; CDR3 protein: CASSLSSSGSTNTQYF
J gene: TRBJ2-5; clone size: .; V gene: TRBV2; D gene: TRBD2; CDR3 DNA: TGTGCCAGCACCCTGAAACCGGGACTAGCGAAAGAGACCCAGTACTTC; CDR3 protein: CASTLKPGLAKETQYF
J gene: TRBJ2-7; clone size: once; V gene: TRBV18; D gene: .; CDR3 DNA: TGTGCCAGCTCACCACAAGCGCCAACTCTACCCTACGAGCAGTACTTC; CDR3 protein: CASSPQAPTLPYEQYF
J gene: TRBJ1-5; clone size: .; V gene: TRBV2; D gene: .; CDR3 DNA: TGTGCCAGCAGTGAGAGGCGGGGTCAGCCCCAGCATTTT; CDR3 protein: CASSERRGQPQHF
J gene: TRBJ2-5; clone size: .; V gene: TRBV2; D gene: TRBD2; CDR3 DNA: TGTGCCAGCAGACGCGAGCGGGAGGGGAGGGAGACCCAGTACTTC; CDR3 protein: CASRREREGRETQYF
J gene: TRBJ1-1; clone size: .; V gene: TRBV5-1; D gene: .; CDR3 DNA: TGCGCCAGCAGCTTGGGTGGCAAGATGAACACTGAAGCTTTCTTT; CDR3 protein: CASSLGGKMNTEAFF
J gene: TRBJ2-1; clone size: once; V gene: TRBV19; D gene: .; CDR3 DNA: TGTGCCAGCAATACCAGGAGGGAGAGGAGAAATGAGCAGTTCTTC; CDR3 protein: CASNTRRERRNEQFF
J gene: TRBJ2-3; clone size: .; V gene: TRBV6-5; D gene: .; CDR3 DNA: TGTGCCAGCAGTTATAGATTCCTACGCACAGATACGCAGTATTTT; CDR3 protein: CASSYRFLRTDTQYF
J gene: TRBJ2-1; clone size: once; V gene: TRBV29-1; D gene: TRBD2; CDR3 DNA: TGCAGCGTCGGTAGCGGGAGGGGCAGCAATGAGCAGTTCTTC; CDR3 protein: CSVGSGRGSNEQFF
J gene: TRBJ2-7; clone size: .; V gene: TRBV5-1; D gene: .; CDR3 DNA: TGCGCCAGCAGCTTGGACTGGGCGACGTCCGGCGGGTGGCAGTACTTC; CDR3 protein: CASSLDWATSGGWQYF
J gene: TRBJ2-7; clone size: few; V gene: TRBV27; D gene: .; CDR3 DNA: TGTGCCAGCAGAAAACCAGGGAAAAAGGCCTACGAGCAGTACTTC; CDR3 protein: CASRKPGKKAYEQYF
J gene: TRBJ2-7; clone size: .; V gene: TRBV30; D gene: .; CDR3 DNA: TGTGCCTGGAGTGTAGAGGGCGCGGCCTACGAGCAGTACTTC; CDR3 protein: CAWSVEGAAYEQYF
J gene: TRBJ2-1; clone size: .; V gene: TRBV7-9; D gene: TRBD2; CDR3 DNA: TGTGCCAGCAGCTTCTCTAGCGGGAGGCCCCACAATGAGCAGTTCTTC; CDR3 protein: CASSFSSGRPHNEQFF
J gene: TRBJ1-1; clone size: .; V gene: TRBV6-5; D gene: .; CDR3 DNA: TGTGCCAGCAGTTACTTCAAGGGACTCATGAACACTGAAGCTTTCTTT; CDR3 protein: CASSYFKGLMNTEAFF
J gene: TRBJ1-3; clone size: .; V gene: TRBV19; D gene: TRBD1; CDR3 DNA: TGTGCCAGTAACACAGGGGGAGTTGGAAACACCATATATTTT; CDR3 protein: CASNTGGVGNTIYF
J gene: TRBJ2-1; clone size: .; V gene: TRBV7-2; D gene: TRBD1; CDR3 DNA: TGTGCCAGCAGTTCTAGACAGGGGACGACCTACAATGAGCAGTTCTTC; CDR3 protein: CASSSRQGTTYNEQFF
J gene: TRBJ2-7; clone size: .; V gene: TRBV28; D gene: .; CDR3 DNA: TGTGCCAGCAGTTTATGGCGTGGGGGGGACATGTCCTACGAGCAGTACTTC; CDR3 protein: CASSLWRGGDMSYEQYF
J gene: TRBJ2-5; clone size: .; V gene: TRBV29-1; D gene: .; CDR3 DNA: TGCAGCGTGGGAGCCGACCTAGGCTCAGAGACCCAGTACTTC; CDR3 protein: CSVGADLGSETQYF
J gene: TRBJ2-1; clone size: .; V gene: TRBV7-9; D gene: TRBD2; CDR3 DNA: TGTGCCAGCAGCCCGGACCTCGGGACTAGCGAGTATGGGTACAATGAGCAGTTCTTC; CDR3 protein: CASSPDLGTSEYGYNEQFF
J gene: TRBJ2-3; clone size: .; V gene: TRBV4-3; D gene: TRBD2; CDR3 DNA: TGCGCCAGCAGCCAAACTAGCGGAGTAGGGGATACGCAGTATTTT; CDR3 protein: CASSQTSGVGDTQYF
J gene: TRBJ1-2; clone size: .; V gene: TRBV5-6; D gene: .; CDR3 DNA: TGTGCCAGCAGCTTGGCCGGGGAACTATTAAACTATGGCTACACCTTC; CDR3 protein: CASSLAGELLNYGYTF
J gene: TRBJ1-2; clone size: .; V gene: TRBV12-5; D gene: .; CDR3 DNA: TGTGCTAGTGGTCAACAGGGTGGCCATGGCTACACCTTC; CDR3 protein: CASGQQGGHGYTF
J gene: TRBJ2-7; clone size: .; V gene: TRBV10-3; D gene: TRBD2; CDR3 DNA: TGTGCCATCAGTGAGTCGGGACTAGCGACCTACGAGCAGTACTTC; CDR3 protein: CAISESGLATYEQYF
J gene: TRBJ2-7; clone size: .; V gene: TRBV14; D gene: TRBD1; CDR3 DNA: TGTGCCAGCAGCCCCGGGACAGGGGAGTACGAGCAGTACTTC; CDR3 protein: CASSPGTGEYEQYF
J gene: TRBJ2-5; clone size: .; V gene: TRBV7-2; D gene: .; CDR3 DNA: TGTGCCAGCAGTGTGGATGGAGGGGCCTGGGAGACCCAGTACTTC; CDR3 protein: CASSVDGGAWETQYF
J gene: TRBJ2-3; clone size: once; V gene: TRBV5-1; D gene: TRBD2; CDR3 DNA: TGCGCCAGCAGCTCTAGCGGGTCTAGCACAGATACTCAGTATTTT; CDR3 protein: CASSSSGSSTDTQYF
J gene: TRBJ1-2; clone size: .; V gene: TRBV7-2; D gene: TRBD1; CDR3 DNA: TGTGCCAGCAGCCCCGGGACAGGCCTCTATGGCTACACCTTC; CDR3 protein: CASSPGTGLYGYTF
J gene: TRBJ2-5; clone size: .; V gene: TRBV13; D gene: TRBD1; CDR3 DNA: TGTGCCAGCAGCCCAGGGGGAGAGACCCAGTACTTC; CDR3 protein: CASSPGGETQYF
J gene: TRBJ1-2; clone size: once; V gene: TRBV28; D gene: TRBD1; CDR3 DNA: TGTGCCAGCAGAAAGACAGGGGAAAATGGCTACACCTTC; CDR3 protein: CASRKTGENGYTF
J gene: TRBJ2-7; clone size: .; V gene: TRBV4-2; D gene: TRBD2; CDR3 DNA: TGTGCCAGCACCCCGAACGGGACTAGCGGGAGGGCCTACGAGCAGTACTTC; CDR3 protein: CASTPNGTSGRAYEQYF
J gene: TRBJ1-6; clone size: .; V gene: TRBV27; D gene: TRBD1; CDR3 DNA: TGTGCCAGCAGTTTTATACCCAATCCAGGGGGTGGTGGTAATTCACCCCTCCACTTT; CDR3 protein: CASSFIPNPGGGGNSPLHF
J gene: TRBJ1-2; clone size: .; V gene: TRBV11-2; D gene: TRBD1; CDR3 DNA: TGTGCCAGCAGCAAGAGGACAGGGGATTACTATGGCTACACCTTC; CDR3 protein: CASSKRTGDYYGYTF
J gene: TRBJ2-5; clone size: .; V gene: TRBV5-1; D gene: TRBD2; CDR3 DNA: TGCGCCAGCAGCTTGGAGCCCGGCGGGGGGGCCCAAGAGACCCAGTACTTC; CDR3 protein: CASSLEPGGGAQETQYF
J gene: TRBJ2-3; clone size: .; V gene: TRBV5-1; D gene: TRBD2; CDR3 DNA: TGCGCCAGCAGACACAGCGGGGTGAGCACAGATACGCAGTATTTT; CDR3 protein: CASRHSGVSTDTQYF
J gene: TRBJ2-7; clone size: .; V gene: TRBV5-1; D gene: TRBD1; CDR3 DNA: TGCGCCAGCAGCTACAGACAGGGCAGTGGCGAGCAGTACTTC; CDR3 protein: CASSYRQGSGEQYF